The 25 T cell receptor beta chains below all came from one sample that was sequenced in a study of blood T cells in healthy people across ages. It was with a sample-barcoded 5' primer and a J-beta primer mix that a second PCR of roughly 7 to 11 cycles was run. TCRdb processed the 5' RACE reads anew with MiXCR; each CDR3 protein has one entry. The table has approximately 780,000 distinct CDR3 sequences, around 25% seen once; the top ten hold about 2.9%. This same sample was also taken into another study, of T cells of mothers and their children.

Sequencing used blood. The receptor source for this set is a boy younger than 18 in good health.

In this sample, this clonotype turned up a few times. The V call is TRBV5-1, the J call TRBJ1-4, with D hard to call. Trimming left V 3 bases short and J 5 bases short, with 8 bases between. Looked up from germline, CDR1 is SGHRS and CDR2 is YFSETQ. CDR3 size: 13 residues. CDR3 sequence (DNA): TGCGCCAGCAGCTCACCCGACAATGAAAAACTGTTTTTT. Translated: CASSSPDNEKLFF.

The chain couples TRBV30 to TRBJ2-3; maybe TRBD1 (5 bases). This CDR3 is 14 amino acids long. Germline V gene lookup returns CDR1 GTSNPN and CDR2 SVGIG (reference sequence). V lost 4 bases and J lost 1, with 12 bases in between. DNA of the CDR3: TGTGCCTGGAAGGGGTGGAGTGGCACAGATACGCAGTATTTT. The encoded protein is CAWKGWSGTDTQYF. The full variable domain, in which reference TRBV30 and TRBJ2-3 provide the parts outside the CDR3, is SQTIHQWPATLVQPVGSPLSLECTVEGTSNPNLYWYRQAAGRGLQLLFYSVGIGQISSEVPQNLSASRPQDRQFILSSKKLLLSDSGFYLCAWKGWSGTDTQYFGPGTRLTVL.

The chain employs TRBV28 and TRBJ1-4, with TRBD1 as a possible D gene (5 bases). Germline CDR1 MDHEN, CDR2 SYDVKM. This CDR3 is 13 amino acids long. The germline V and J ends were trimmed by 7 bases and 8 bases, with 14 bases remaining between them. In DNA, the CDR3 is TGTGCCAGCAAAGCTAGGGGAGTAGAAAAACTGTTTTTT. Its translation: CASKARGVEKLFF.

The chain joins TRBV10-3 to TRBJ1-1, with D possibly matching TRBD1 (5 bases). Germline V CDR1 and CDR2: ENHRY, SYGVKD. CDR3 length: 13 residues. The ends were cut back, 6 bases at V and 1 base at J, with 9 bases in the middle. The CDR3 DNA reads TGTGCCATCAGGGGGCTTGGGAACACTGAAGCTTTCTTT. Encoded protein: CAIRGLGNTEAFF.

V is TRBV7-2 and J is TRBJ2-5, with D perhaps matching TRBD2 (7 bases). Germline CDR1 and CDR2: SGHTA and FQGNSA. This CDR3 is 16 amino acids long. The germline V and J ends were trimmed by 5 bases and 2 bases, with 18 bases remaining between them. This CDR3 reads CASSDRRGPLQETQYF. The CDR3 nucleotides read TGTGCCAGCAGCGACCGGCGGGGGCCTCTACAAGAGACCCAGTACTTC.

The chain links TRBV9 to TRBJ2-1; 7 bases are shared with TRBD1. V dropped 0 bases and J dropped 9; count of bases not matched to a gene: 15. CDR1 and CDR2 (germline): SGDLS, YYNGEE. The CDR3 is made up of 17 amino acids. The CDR3 DNA sequence: TGTGCCAGCAGCGTAGCTAGCCAGGGGGAGTTAAGGGTTGAGCAGTTCTTC. Protein sequence: CASSVASQGELRVEQFF.

The chain is built from TRBV20-1 and TRBJ1-5; the match to TRBD1 covers 10 bases. Germline V gene lookup returns CDR1 DFQATT and CDR2 SNEGSKA (reference sequence). The CDR3 consists of 14 residues. J gave up 6 bases and V 2 bases, and 4 bases lay outside the gene matches. Here the CDR3 reads CSARRRDRGQPQHF. Written as DNA, the CDR3 is TGCAGTGCTAGAAGGAGGGACAGGGGTCAGCCCCAGCATTTT.

This chain uses TRBV6-1 with TRBJ2-4, with 9 bases aligning to TRBD1. Germline assignment: CDR1 MNHNS and CDR2 SASEGT. With V trimmed by 1 base and J by 0 bases, 10 bases remained unmatched. The CDR3 contains 19 residues. CDR3 residues: CASSEGPGTGIRAKNIQYF. DNA for the CDR3: TGTGCCAGCAGTGAAGGACCCGGGACAGGGATAAGAGCCAAAAACATTCAGTACTTC.

This clonotype appeared a few times. J is TRBJ2-1 and V is TRBV2; perhaps TRBD2 as D (5 bases). Per the germline V gene, CDR1 is SNHLY and CDR2 is FYNNEI. V dropped 7 bases and J dropped 0 bases, with 10 bases sitting between them. The CDR3 extends over 14 amino acids. CDR3 amino acids: CASMRASSYNEQFF. CDR3 sequence (DNA): TGTGCCAGCATGAGGGCCAGCTCCTACAATGAGCAGTTCTTC.

The V call is TRBV11-2, the J call TRBJ1-4; 9 bases fit TRBD1. V shed 4 bases, J shed 5 bases, and the junction held 8 bases outside the gene matches. There are 16 residues in the CDR3. From germline, CDR1 is SGHAT and CDR2 FQNNGV. The chain's CDR3 is CASSSTMTGGNEKLFF. The DNA for the CDR3 is TGTGCCAGCAGCTCAACTATGACAGGGGGGAATGAAAAACTGTTTTTT.

This clonotype turned up a few times. This chain connects TRBV7-9 to TRBJ2-5, with 8 bases fitting TRBD1. Trimming at V came to 5 bases and at J to 5 bases, leaving 7 bases not matched to a gene. Germline CDR1 is SEHNR and CDR2 is FQNEAQ (reference sequence). The CDR3 runs to 14 residues. CDR3 in amino acids: CASSGQWTGETQYF. The CDR3 bases are TGTGCCAGCAGCGGACAGTGGACAGGGGAGACCCAGTACTTC. Full variable domain (rest looked up from reference TRBV7-9 and TRBJ2-5): DTGVSQNPRHKITKRGQNVTFRCDPISEHNRLYWYRQTLGQGPEFLTYFQNEAQLEKSRLLSDRFSAERPKGSFSTLEIQRTEQGDSAMYLCASSGQWTGETQYFGPGTRLLVL.

V gene TRBV12-3 or TRBV12-4 combines with J gene TRBJ1-2, with D possibly TRBD1 on 5 matching bases. The germline V and J ends were trimmed by 6 bases and 4 bases, with 9 bases remaining between them. The CDR3 totals 12 residues. The CDR3 sequence: CASRGDGYGYTF. CDR3 nucleotides: TGTGCCAGCAGAGGGGACGGCTATGGCTACACCTTC.

V gene TRBV12-3 or TRBV12-4 combines with J gene TRBJ2-5; 10 nucleotides line up with TRBD1. The last part of the DNA fits TRBJ2-7 better; the J call may be wrong. The CDR3 is 15 amino acids. The CDR3 sequence is CASSLAGTGVVEQYF. The CDR3, as DNA: TGTGCCAGCAGTTTAGCCGGGACAGGGGTGGTCGAGCAGTACTTC.

This clonotype was detected a few times. This rearrangement joins TRBV7-3 to TRBJ2-7, with 8 bases lining up with TRBD1. Germline-derived CDR1 and CDR2 are SGHTA and FQGTGA. J lost 2 bases, V lost 5 bases, and 20 bases had no gene match. CDR3 length equals 19 residues. The CDR3 reads CASSRPPGQGDYRPYEQYF. DNA for the CDR3: TGTGCCAGCAGCCGCCCCCCAGGACAGGGTGATTATAGACCCTACGAGCAGTACTTC.

The table lists this clonotype with a count of one. The chain joins TRBV7-3 to TRBJ1-1; D gene ambiguous. The V end was cut by 2 bases, the J end by 4 bases, with 8 bases between. This CDR3 has 13 amino acids. Looked up from germline, CDR1 is SGHTA and CDR2 is FQGTGA. As DNA, the CDR3 is TGTGCCAGCAGCTTATGGGGATCCACTGAAGCTTTCTTT. Amino acids: CASSLWGSTEAFF.

This clonotype occurred a few times. The rearrangement joins TRBV3-1 to TRBJ2-1; D not certain. Germline V gene sequence: CDR1 LGHDT, CDR2 YNNKEL (reference sequence). Trimming cost V 7 bases and J 7 bases, with 20 bases left between them. This CDR3 comprises 15 residues. In DNA, the CDR3 is TGTGCCAGCAACCCCTCGGGTAGGAGTCTAAATGAGCAGTTCTTC. It encodes CASNPSGRSLNEQFF.

The V call is TRBV27, the J call TRBJ2-1, with D perhaps matching TRBD1 (5 bases). V shed 6 bases and J shed 0 bases, with 12 bases lying between them. The CDR3 totals 15 residues. Germline CDR1 is MNHEY and CDR2 is SMNVEV (reference sequence). CDR3 region: CASRIGASSYNEQFF. The CDR3 DNA reads as TGTGCCAGCAGGATAGGGGCGAGCTCCTACAATGAGCAGTTCTTC.

This sequence joins TRBV20-1 and TRBJ2-7; 8 bases agree with TRBD1. Trimming cost V 5 bases and J 5 bases; bases outside gene matches: 8. Per the germline V gene, CDR1 is DFQATT and CDR2 is SNEGSKA (reference sequence). The CDR3 loop spans 13 amino acids. DNA of the CDR3: TGCAGTGCTTTATCCGGGACAGGAAACGAGCAGTACTTC. It is translated as CSALSGTGNEQYF.

The rearrangement uses TRBV7-7 and TRBJ1-4; D gene ambiguous. CDR1 SSHAT and CDR2 FNYEAQ come from the germline V gene (reference sequence). The germline V and J ends were trimmed by 0 bases and 5 bases, with 10 bases remaining between them. This CDR3 is 15 amino acids long. The CDR3 DNA reads TGTGCCAGCAGCTTAGCGGCCGCCAGGAATGAAAAACTGTTTTTT. It is translated as CASSLAAARNEKLFF.

This sequence joins TRBV28 and TRBJ2-5, with D possibly matching TRBD1 (8 bases). V lost 6 bases and J lost 4, with 18 bases in between. The CDR3 spans 15 residues. From germline, CDR1 is MDHEN and CDR2 SYDVKM. Here the CDR3 reads CASSMYRGGSETQYF. Written as DNA, the CDR3 is TGTGCCAGCAGCATGTACAGGGGGGGCTCAGAGACCCAGTACTTC.

This clonotype has a count of ten or more. The rearrangement joins TRBV5-1 to TRBJ1-4, with 8 bases lining up with TRBD1. This CDR3 is built from 14 residues. CDR1 is SGHRS and CDR2 is YFSETQ in the germline V gene. V lost 5 bases to trimming and J lost 7 bases; unmatched junction nucleotides: 7. CDR3: CASRDTGGGEKLFF. The CDR3 DNA sequence: TGCGCCAGCAGGGATACAGGGGGTGGTGAAAAACTGTTTTTT.

In nucleotides, the CDR3 is TGTGCTAGTGGTTTGGTAGACGGGACAGAAGCTTTCTTT. This codes for CASGLVDGTEAFF. The rearrangement uses TRBV12-5 and TRBJ1-1, with D possibly being TRBD1 (6 bases). Germline V CDR1 and CDR2: LGHNT, FRNRAP. The CDR3 sequence is 13 residues long. The V and J ends lost 0 bases and 8 bases respectively, with 10 bases between them.

The CDR3 is CATSRVPRQIQETQYF. The CDR3 bases are TGTGCCACCAGCAGAGTGCCCCGACAGATCCAAGAGACCCAGTACTTC. The J gene is TRBJ2-5, the V gene TRBV15; D is perhaps TRBD1 (5 bases). This CDR3 has 16 amino acids. Trimming shortened V by 1 base and J by 1 base, and 13 bases separated the two germline ends. Germline V CDR1 and CDR2: LNHNV, YYDKDF (reference sequence).

V and J are TRBV11-3 and TRBJ2-6; D remains unclear. From germline, CDR1 is SGHNT and CDR2 YENEEA. V shed 5 bases and J shed 7 bases, with 12 bases lying between them. The CDR3 runs to 14 residues. The CDR3 protein is CASSQTRRANVLTF. In DNA, the CDR3 is TGTGCCAGCAGCCAGACACGGAGAGCCAACGTCCTGACTTTC. Supplemented by reference TRBV11-3 and TRBJ2-6, the full variable domain reads EAGVVQSPRYKIIEKKQPVAFWCNPISGHNTLYWYLQNLGQGPELLIRYENEEAVDDSQLPKDRFSAERLKGVDSTLKIQPAELGDSAVYLCASSQTRRANVLTFGAGSRLTVL.

In nucleotides, the CDR3 is TGTGCCAGCAGCCAAAGATCGGGGGGGGTATCCGAGACCCAGTACTTC. Its translation: CASSQRSGGVSETQYF. The chain recombines TRBV11-2 with TRBJ2-5; 8 bases match TRBD2. Trimming at V came to 5 bases and at J to 5 bases, leaving 13 bases not matched to a gene. The length of the CDR3 is 16 residues. The germline CDR1 and CDR2 sequences are SGHAT and FQNNGV.